One TCR beta chain is described in this entry. This entry is derived from a study of shared clonotypes between healthy human individuals. This table comes from immunoSEQ multiplex PCR, and its TCRdb copy is limited to in-frame clones, with some not included. This table has 2 million to 2.5 million clones, about 95% appearing once. It was CD45RO-negative cells, positively selected for CCR7, that made up naive CD8 cells, with terminally differentiated effector memory CD45RA+ cells excluded. The V gene's germline CDR1 is SGHAT and CDR2 FQNNGV. The CDR3 is made up of 16 amino acids. V dropped 5 bases and J dropped 3 bases, with 20 bases sitting between them.

The sequencing input was naive CD8+ T cells sorted from blood. The TCR originated in a man in his late teens or twenties in good health. This chain connects TRBV11-2 to TRBJ2-7, with a possible D match to TRBD2 (6 bases). CDR3 in amino acids: CASSHPETSIYYEQYF. CDR3 coding DNA: TGTGCCAGCAGCCACCCCGAAACTAGCATCTACTACGAGCAGTACTTC.